This T cell receptor (beta chain) was retrieved from a study of long-term antiretroviral therapy in people with HIV. Points from the study as a whole: For ART adherence, viral resistance and therapy changes, no data were available.

Looked up from germline, CDR1 is SNHLY and CDR2 is FYNNEI. The V end lost 6 bases, the J end lost 2 bases, and 9 bases lay between the germline ends. This CDR3 has 13 amino acids. Treatment locations for all participants with HIV were in the United States. As concerns this clone: Its antigen is as yet unknown.

Runs used v3.0 of the immunoSEQ assay and were done at survey level. Clones were read by immunoSEQ multiplex PCR, and TCRdb kept only the in-frame ones, dropping some. In the table there are fewer than 20,000 clones, more than 75% of which are singletons. The rearrangement joins TRBV2 to TRBJ2-3; D may be TRBD2 (6 bases). The sequence was obtained from a man aged 50 to 60 with HIV. The sample in question was unsorted PBMCs, obtained 6.9 years after starting antiretroviral therapy. CDR3 in DNA: TGTGCCAGCAGCCTAGCGAACACAGATACGCAGTATTTT. Amino acids: CASSLANTDTQYF. The complete variable domain, with remaining parts taken from reference TRBV2 and TRBJ2-3, reads EPEVTQTPSHQVTQMGQEVILRCVPISNHLYFYWYRQILGQKVEFLVSFYNNEISEKSEIFDDQFSVERPDGSNFTLKIRSTKLEDSAMYFCASSLANTDTQYFGPGTRLTVL.